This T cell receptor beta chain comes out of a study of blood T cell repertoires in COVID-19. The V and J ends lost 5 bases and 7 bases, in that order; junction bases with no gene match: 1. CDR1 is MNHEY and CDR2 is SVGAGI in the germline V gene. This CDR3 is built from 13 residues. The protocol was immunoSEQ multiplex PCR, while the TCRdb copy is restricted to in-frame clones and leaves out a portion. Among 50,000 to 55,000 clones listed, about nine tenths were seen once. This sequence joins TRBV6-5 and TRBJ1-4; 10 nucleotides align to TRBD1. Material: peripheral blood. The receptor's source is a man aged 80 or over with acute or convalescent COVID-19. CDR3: CASSRDRGEKLFF. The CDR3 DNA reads TGTGCCAGCAGTCGGGACAGGGGTGAAAAACTGTTTTTT.